These 2 T cell receptor beta chains originate from one sample sequenced in a study of T cells in Graves' hyperthyroidism and ophthalmopathy (dated by TCRdb to between 2017 and 2020). The library was produced with multiplex PCR. Data came from an Illumina HiSeq 2000. Amplification of TCR beta CDR3 regions was carried out from RNA transcripts. The first round of RT-PCR for the TCR CDR3 was performed with the HTBI primer set and the Qiagen OneStep RT-PCR kit. Clones were called with MiXCR by TCRdb after fastp trimmed the public reads at Q25, and only in-frame beta chains were retained. Here each entry gathers all rows of one CDR3 protein and keeps the most common genes and DNA. The sample has hundreds of thousands of distinct CDR3 sequences on record, approximately 15% of them singletons. The biggest ten clones account for roughly a tenth of the sample. Specimen: blood. The receptor source for this set is a woman under 30 with Graves' hyperthyroidism.

This clonotype was found many times. The V gene is TRBV7-8, the J gene TRBJ2-1; D might be TRBD1 (6 bases). The CDR3 is 17 residues long. The germline gives CDR1 SGHVS, CDR2 FQNEAQ. The germline V and J ends were trimmed by 0 bases and 4 bases, with 16 bases remaining between them. The CDR3 DNA follows: TGTGCCAGCAGCTTAGCGCGGACGGGACAAGCATACAATGAGCAGTTCTTC. Protein: CASSLARTGQAYNEQFF.

This clonotype occurred many times. The gene calls are TRBV6-5 and TRBJ2-3; a possible D gene is TRBD2 (5 bases). V lost 2 bases and J lost 3, with 12 bases in between. CDR3 length: 15 amino acids. CDR1 is MNHEY and CDR2 is SVGAGI in the germline V gene. The CDR3 nucleotides are TGTGCCAGCAGTTACCGAGGACTGAGAACAGATACGCAGTATTTT. Translated, it gives CASSYRGLRTDTQYF.